These 25 T cell receptor beta chains came from one sample sequenced in a study of T cells in Graves' hyperthyroidism and ophthalmopathy. TCR beta CDR3 sequences were amplified from RNA transcripts. A set of HTBI primers served as the primers for a first-round RT-PCR of the TCR CDR3. TCRdb re-called the multiplex PCR reads through MiXCR, storing one row per CDR3 protein. The sample lists 340,000 or so distinct CDR3 sequences, around a sixth occurring once. Sequencing was performed on blood. The receptors stem from a woman in her 50s with Graves' hyperthyroidism.

This clonotype has only a few counts. The V gene is TRBV6-2 or TRBV6-3, the J gene TRBJ2-2; no reliable D call. Germline V gene lookup returns CDR1 MNHEY and CDR2 SVGEGT. The V end lost 0 bases, the J end lost 6 bases, and 8 bases lay between the germline ends. The CDR3 consists of 14 residues. CDR3 sequence reads: CASSYSHHPGELFF. The CDR3 DNA follows: TGTGCCAGCAGTTACTCGCACCACCCCGGGGAGCTGTTTTTT.

There are a few counts of this clonotype. The chain combines TRBV30 with TRBJ2-3; 9 bases line up with TRBD1. The CDR3 length is 14 residues. Losses at the gene ends were 3 bases for V and 5 bases for J; bases not matched to a gene: 6. The germline CDR1 and CDR2 sequences are GTSNPN and SVGIG (reference sequence). CDR3 loop: CAWSPGTGKDTQYF. DNA for the CDR3: TGTGCCTGGAGCCCTGGGACAGGGAAAGATACGCAGTATTTT.

V usage is TRBV20-1 and J usage is TRBJ1-6, with TRBD1 identical over 8 bases. In germline, CDR1 is DFQATT, CDR2 SNEGSKA (reference sequence). V was clipped by 0 bases and J by 1 base; unmatched bases: 5. This CDR3 spans 17 amino acids. The CDR3, as DNA: TGCAGTGCTAGAGATTGGACAGGGATGTCCTATAATTCACCCCTCCACTTT. Its translation is CSARDWTGMSYNSPLHF.

This clonotype was seen many times. The chain uses TRBV28 and TRBJ2-3; no clear D. The V end was cut by 2 bases, the J end by 5 bases, with 2 bases between. The germline V gene has CDR1 MDHEN and CDR2 SYDVKM. The CDR3 covers 11 residues. CDR3 loop: CASSLEDTQYF. In DNA, the CDR3 is TGTGCCAGCAGTTTAGAAGATACGCAGTATTTT.

Many counts were recorded for this clonotype. The V gene is TRBV5-4, the J gene TRBJ1-2; weak D call: TRBD1 (6 bases). The CDR3 covers 13 residues. Trimming left V 0 bases short and J 8 bases short, with 11 bases between. CDR1 is SGHNT, CDR2 YYREEE, per germline (reference sequence). The CDR3 region is CASSLEQGQGYTF. CDR3 nucleotide sequence: TGTGCCAGCAGCTTGGAACAGGGCCAGGGCTACACCTTC.

CDR3 sequence: CASSERLGQPQHF. The CDR3 bases are TGTGCCAGCAGTGAGCGTCTTGGGCAGCCCCAGCATTTT. The V and J genes are TRBV6-1 and TRBJ1-5; the D is unclear. V was shortened by 3 bases and J by 7 bases, with 10 bases between the two germline ends. There are 13 residues in the CDR3. CDR1 MNHNS and CDR2 SASEGT come from the germline V gene.

The chain carries TRBV6-2 or TRBV6-3 and TRBJ1-2; the D gene is possibly TRBD1 (6 bases). CDR1 and CDR2 (germline): MNHEY, SVGEGT. The V end was cut by 4 bases, the J end by 6 bases, with 12 bases between. There are 13 residues in the CDR3. CDR3 in amino acids: CASSFAGADGYTF. DNA of the CDR3: TGTGCCAGCAGTTTCGCAGGGGCTGATGGCTACACCTTC.

The chain combines TRBV6-2 or TRBV6-3 with TRBJ1-4; 9 bases map to TRBD1. Trimming took 4 bases from V and 3 from J; bases not matched to a gene: 9. The CDR3 covers 17 residues. Germline CDR1 MNHEY, CDR2 SVGEGT. This chain's CDR3 is CASSFYRGRRANEKLFF. The CDR3 DNA reads TGTGCCAGCAGTTTTTACAGGGGGCGGAGAGCTAATGAAAAACTGTTTTTT.

V and J are TRBV2 and TRBJ2-1; D gene uncertain. Germline values: CDR1 SNHLY, CDR2 FYNNEI. The CDR3 extends over 15 amino acids. Trimming removed 6 bases at V and 4 bases at J, with 16 bases between. The CDR3 is CASRLIDTAYNEQFF. The CDR3 DNA is TGTGCCAGCAGGCTGATTGACACCGCTTACAATGAGCAGTTCTTC.

This clonotype was detected only a few times. CDR3 sequence (DNA): TGTGCCAGTAGTATGCGGCCAGCGGGGTTGTTGGAGACCCAGTACTTC. Encoded protein: CASSMRPAGLLETQYF. V gene TRBV19 combines with J gene TRBJ2-5, with 7 bases aligning to TRBD2. This CDR3 region has 16 residues. CDR1 and CDR2 (germline): LNHDA, SQIVND (reference sequence). V was pared by 3 bases and J by 5 bases, with 12 bases of the junction left unmatched.

This clonotype was found a few times. The chain uses TRBV10-3 and TRBJ2-5; D is uncertain. V was shortened by 3 bases and J by 3 bases, with 5 bases between the two germline ends. Germline CDR1 reads ENHRY; CDR2 reads SYGVKD. CDR3 length: 12 amino acids. For the CDR3, the DNA is TGTGCCATCAGTGACCGGGAAGAGACCCAGTACTTC. Translation gives CAISDREETQYF.

The gene calls are TRBV12-3 or TRBV12-4 and TRBJ1-2; 8 bases line up with TRBD1. V gave up 4 bases and J gave up 4 bases; unmatched junction bases: 11. The CDR3 runs to 16 residues. Written as DNA, the CDR3 is TGTGCCAGCAGTTCTTATTCGACAGGGGTGGCCTATGGCTACACCTTC. It encodes CASSSYSTGVAYGYTF.

The chain employs TRBV6-5 and TRBJ2-7; TRBD1 matches at 10 bases. The CDR3 totals 14 residues. CDR1 and CDR2 (germline): MNHEY, SVGAGI. The J segment lost 1 base and the V segment lost 4 bases, leaving 1 base of the junction unmatched. CDR3 residues: CASSSDRGSYEQYF. The CDR3 DNA reads TGTGCCAGCAGTTCGGACAGGGGGTCCTACGAGCAGTACTTC.

This clonotype appeared many times. The chain employs TRBV6-6 and TRBJ2-5; 8 bases align to TRBD1. The CDR3 sequence is 14 residues long. Trimming at V came to 2 bases and at J to 2 bases, leaving 1 base not matched to a gene. Germline CDR1 MNHNY, CDR2 SVGAGI (reference sequence). The CDR3 sequence: CASSYGQGQETQYF. CDR3 nucleotide sequence: TGTGCCAGCAGTTACGGACAGGGACAAGAGACCCAGTACTTC.

The V call is TRBV6-1, the J call TRBJ2-2; the D gene is possibly TRBD2 (7 bases). V shed 6 bases and J shed 4 bases, with 12 bases lying between them. CDR3 length: 14 amino acids. The V gene's germline CDR1 is MNHNS and CDR2 SASEGT. The CDR3 DNA follows: TGTGCCAGCAGAAGGGGGGGTCCCACCGGGGAGCTGTTTTTT. This encodes CASRRGGPTGELFF.

The chain employs TRBV29-1 and TRBJ2-1, with D perhaps matching TRBD2 (5 bases). V lost 0 bases and J 8 bases, leaving 17 bases between the germline ends. The CDR3 length is 15 residues. Germline CDR1 SQVTM, CDR2 ANQGSEA. Written as DNA, the CDR3 is TGCAGCGTTGAAGACGGACTGGGAAACTTTTATGAGCAGTTCTTC. It codes for CSVEDGLGNFYEQFF.

This clonotype was counted a few times. It may be a read error: a sequence one base away is much more abundant. The chain combines TRBV2 with TRBJ1-1, with a possible D match to TRBD1 (6 bases). Deletions cut 4 bases from V and 1 base from J, with 13 bases between. Germline-derived CDR1 and CDR2 are SNHLY and FYNNEI. The length of the CDR3 is 15 residues. CDR3 in amino acids: CASSGAGGSNTEAFF. In DNA, the CDR3 is TGTGCCAGCAGTGGAGCGGGGGGCTCGAACACTGAAGCTTTCTTT.

This clonotype was detected many times. The genes are TRBV6-6 and TRBJ2-1; weak D call: TRBD2 (7 bases). There are 15 residues in the CDR3. The germline V gene has CDR1 MNHNY and CDR2 SVGAGI (reference sequence). Trimming took off 0 bases at V and 8 bases at J, with 14 bases between the two ends. CDR3 in amino acids: CASSYSEGGTDEQFF. DNA for the CDR3: TGTGCCAGCAGTTACTCTGAGGGGGGGACTGATGAGCAGTTCTTC.

This clonotype has at least ten counts. This sequence joins TRBV2 and TRBJ2-7; possible D gene TRBD1, 5 bases. The germline V gene encodes CDR1 SNHLY and CDR2 FYNNEI. Trimming removed 6 bases from V and 7 bases from J, with 13 bases in between. This CDR3 is 12 amino acids long. In DNA form, the CDR3 reads TGTGCCAGCAGCACAGGTAATGAGGAGCAGTACTTC. This codes for CASSTGNEEQYF. Full variable domain (outside the CDR3, taken from reference TRBV2 and TRBJ2-7): EPEVTQTPSHQVTQMGQEVILRCVPISNHLYFYWYRQILGQKVEFLVSFYNNEISEKSEIFDDQFSVERPDGSNFTLKIRSTKLEDSAMYFCASSTGNEEQYFGPGTRLTVT.

The rearrangement uses TRBV4-1 and TRBJ2-5; TRBD1 agrees at 7 bases. V was clipped by 3 bases and J by 2 bases; unmatched bases: 3. The CDR3 contains 14 residues. The V gene's germline CDR1 is MGHRA and CDR2 YSYEKL. CDR3 DNA: TGCGCCAGCAGCCACAGACAGGGACAAGAGACCCAGTACTTC. Its protein product is CASSHRQGQETQYF.

This clonotype was recorded a few times. V is TRBV6-1 and J is TRBJ1-1; D is unresolved. The CDR3 length is 13 residues. From germline, CDR1 is MNHNS and CDR2 SASEGT. V dropped 8 bases and J dropped 1 base, with 11 bases sitting between them. CDR3 coding DNA: TGTGCCAGCTTCAAGGGCAGGAACACTGAAGCTTTCTTT. Translation gives CASFKGRNTEAFF.

The chain has TRBV7-3 and TRBJ1-6; 7 bases fit TRBD1. Unmatched junction bases numbered 7, after V lost 1 base and J lost 7 bases. Germline values: CDR1 SGHTA, CDR2 FQGTGA. There are 16 residues in the CDR3. CDR3 bases: TGTGCCAGCAGCTTAAGAGGTGGGACAGCGAATTCACCCCTCCACTTT. This encodes CASSLRGGTANSPLHF. The full variable domain, its missing parts supplied by reference TRBV7-3 and TRBJ1-6, is GAGVSQTPSNKVTEKGKYVELRCDPISGHTALYWYRQSLGQGPEFLIYFQGTGAADDSGLPNDRFFAVRPEGSVSTLKIQRTERGDSAVYLCASSLRGGTANSPLHFGNGTRLTVT.

This clonotype showed up many times. The chain is built from TRBV25-1 and TRBJ2-2; D may be TRBD1 (6 bases). The germline CDR1 and CDR2 sequences are MGHDK and SYGVNS. V gave up 3 bases and J gave up 1 base, with 9 bases separating them. The CDR3 length is 15 residues. The CDR3 bases are TGTGCCAGCAGTGACGACAGGTTGAACACCGGGGAGCTGTTTTTT. Amino acids: CASSDDRLNTGELFF.

This clonotype was counted many times. The gene calls are TRBV18 and TRBJ1-4; unclear D gene. Deletions cut 4 bases from V and 0 bases from J, with 9 bases between. Germline values: CDR1 KGHSH, CDR2 LQKENI. The CDR3 length is 15 residues. The CDR3 region is CASSLDRATNEKLFF. In DNA form, the CDR3 reads TGTGCCAGCTCACTGGATCGAGCAACTAATGAAAAACTGTTTTTT.

The chain uses TRBV20-1 and TRBJ2-5; 9 nucleotides line up with TRBD1. Germline CDR1 is DFQATT and CDR2 is SNEGSKA (reference sequence). V lost 2 bases, J lost 4 bases, and 20 bases stayed unmatched. This CDR3 comprises 19 residues. The CDR3 here is CSARPGPSQGASSRETQYF. In DNA form, the CDR3 reads TGCAGTGCTAGACCTGGCCCGTCACAGGGGGCAAGTAGTAGAGAGACCCAGTACTTC.